The clone carrying this TCR beta chain was observed a handful of times. The antigen is undetermined. The data were taken from a study of T-cell memory formation after mild COVID-19. The study, taken as a whole, reports: Mainly CM and EM harbored the contracting CD4+ clones; mainly EMRA harbored the CD8+ ones. Contracting clones from day 15 to 85 had balanced CD4/CD8; later expanders favoured CD4+.

The germline V gene encodes CDR1 LGHNA and CDR2 YNFKEQ. This CDR3 spans 17 amino acids. The V segment lost 0 bases and the J segment 4 bases; nucleotides outside the gene matches: 7. TCR alpha and TCR beta cDNA libraries carrying sample barcodes and UMIs were produced by 5'RACE using constant-segment primers. TCRdb recomputed calls from the 5' RACE reads with MiXCR, one row per CDR3 protein. Of about 470,000 distinct CDR3 sequences detected, more than 20% appear once; the ten largest clones hold around 13%. The chain employs TRBV4-2 and TRBJ2-3; 10 bases agree with TRBD2. The sample taken for sequencing was PBMCs or a T cell subset sorted from them (not recorded which). This sequence originates from an adult woman who had mild COVID-19 (a few samples of this study predate the infection). Cell type and time point are not known. The CDR3 is CASSQDAASGGSDTQYF. The DNA of the CDR3 is TGTGCCAGCAGCCAAGACGCGGCTAGCGGGGGTTCAGATACGCAGTATTTT.